These T cell receptor beta chains were read from a single sample in a study of regulatory T cells in long-lasting Graves disease. TCRdb independently ran MiXCR on the multiplex PCR reads; one entry per CDR3 protein. The sample contains some 500,000 distinct CDR3 sequences, roughly 16% of which appear only once. This sample also appeared in a second study, on T cells in Graves' hyperthyroidism and ophthalmopathy.

The sequencing here drew on peripheral blood mononuclear cells (PBMCs), taken at new diagnosis, from a patient treated with antithyroid drugs. The source is a woman aged 35-60 years with Graves disease. The CDR3 runs from the conserved cysteine through the conserved F or W. D genes are given only for firm matches. Only part of the rows carry a size: once, few, many, or a class if the clone is expanded.

NA	TRBV2	TRBJ1-1	many	TGTGCCAGCAAGTTTATGAACACTGAAGCTTTCTTT	CASKFMNTEAFF
NA	TRBV7-2	TRBJ1-2	NA	TGTGCCAGCAGCTTAAGGGAGGGTGCTAACTATGGCTACACCTTC	CASSLREGANYGYTF
NA	TRBV12-3/TRBV12-4	TRBJ2-7	NA	TGTGCCAGCAGTTTAGTAGGAGCAAGACTAGTTGAGTACTTC	CASSLVGARLVEYF
TRBD2	TRBV12-3/TRBV12-4	TRBJ2-5	many	TGTGCCAGCAGTTTAAGCCGACTAGCGGGGGGGCCTGGGGAGACCCAGTACTTC	CASSLSRLAGGPGETQYF
NA	TRBV24-1	TRBJ2-3	NA	TGTGCCACCAGTGATCCGCAGCCCGATACGCAGTATTTT	CATSDPQPDTQYF
NA	TRBV5-1	TRBJ1-1	many	TGTGCCAGCAGTCTTGGGGGGGTCGCTGAAGCTTTCTTT	CASSLGGVAEAFF
TRBD1	TRBV3-1	TRBJ1-1	NA	TGTGCCAGCAGCCAAGAACCCTTGCGAGTGCGACAGGGGGCGCGTGCTGAAGCTTTCTTT	CASSQEPLRVRQGARAEAFF
NA	TRBV4-1	TRBJ2-2	NA	TGCGCCAGCAGCCTCGACAGACCCCCCGGGGAGCTGTTTTTT	CASSLDRPPGELFF
TRBD1	TRBV12-3/TRBV12-4	TRBJ2-7	few	TGTGCCAGCAGGAGGGACAGGGACGAGCAGTACTTC	CASRRDRDEQYF
NA	TRBV29-1	TRBJ2-5	NA	TGCAGCGTTGAATTAGCGGCGGCCCAAGAGACCCAGTACTTC	CSVELAAAQETQYF
NA	TRBV12-3/TRBV12-4	TRBJ1-1	many	TGTGCCAGCAGTTTCCGGACAGCTAGTACTGAAGCTTTCTTT	CASSFRTASTEAFF
TRBD2	TRBV3-1	TRBJ2-7	many	TGTGCCAGCAGCCAGAGGGCGGGGGAACGGTACGAGCAGTACTTC	CASSQRAGERYEQYF
NA	TRBV11-2	TRBJ1-6	NA	TGTGCCAGCAGCCCTGGTTTCACCCCTCTTCACTTT	CASSPGFTPLHF
TRBD1	TRBV2	TRBJ2-1	NA	TGTGCCAGCAGTGAAAGGGCGACAGGGGGCTACAATGAGCAGTTCTTC	CASSERATGGYNEQFF
NA	TRBV24-1	TRBJ1-6	NA	TGTGCCACCAGCTATTCACCCCTCCACTTT	CATSYSPLHF
NA	TRBV30	TRBJ2-5	many	TGTGCCTGCCCCCGGGAGACCCAGTACTTC	CACPRETQYF
NA	TRBV12-3/TRBV12-4	TRBJ1-1	many	TGTGCCAGCACTCGGGACCCCGATGGCGCTTTCTTT	CASTRDPDGAFF
NA	TRBV20-1	TRBJ1-1	many	TGCAGTGCTCGGGACGATCGGAACACTGAAGCTTTCTTT	CSARDDRNTEAFF
NA	TRBV11-2	TRBJ1-4	many	TGTGCCAGCAGCCAGAGGAGGGGGAGAACTAATGAAAAACTGTTTTTT	CASSQRRGRTNEKLFF
TRBD2	TRBV4-1	TRBJ2-3	many	TGCGCCAGCAGCCAAGATCGCGCGCGGGGGAGCACAGATACGCAGTATTTT	CASSQDRARGSTDTQYF
TRBD1	TRBV12-3/TRBV12-4	TRBJ1-2	many	TGTGCCAGCACCCTGACAGGGGACTATGGCTACACCTTC	CASTLTGDYGYTF
TRBD1	TRBV30	TRBJ1-5	many	TGTGCCTGGAGCGGACAGGAAAATCAGCCCCAGCATTTT	CAWSGQENQPQHF
NA	TRBV2	TRBJ1-2	few	TGTGCCAGCAGTGAAAGGAGGCTGTCCTATGGCTACACCTTC	CASSERRLSYGYTF
NA	TRBV12-5	TRBJ2-3	many	TGTGCTAGTGGGCTCCCCACGCAGGGGAATACGCAGTATTTT	CASGLPTQGNTQYF
NA	TRBV2	TRBJ1-4	many	TGTGCCAGCATCGGAACAAGGAATGAAAAACTGTTTTTT	CASIGTRNEKLFF
TRBD2	TRBV7-9	TRBJ2-3	many	TGTGCCAGCAGCTCTAGCGGGGTAACAGATACGCAGTATTTT	CASSSSGVTDTQYF
NA	TRBV20-1	TRBJ1-1	few	TGCAGTGCTAGACCTCCTGAGGGGGGCACTGAAGCTTTCTTT	CSARPPEGGTEAFF
NA	TRBV9	TRBJ1-1	few	TGTGCCAGCAGCGAAGACAGTGATCCCACTGAAGCTTTCTTT	CASSEDSDPTEAFF
NA	TRBV14	TRBJ1-2	few	TGTGCCAGCAGCCAAGCGCTCCCGACGGAAGGCTACACCTTC	CASSQALPTEGYTF
NA	TRBV7-3	TRBJ2-3	many	TGTGCCAGCAGCTTAGGGTCAGGACCAGGGACAGATACGCAGTATTTT	CASSLGSGPGTDTQYF
NA	TRBV5-1	TRBJ1-1	many	TGCGCCAGCAGGACTCTCGAGGACACTGAAGCTTTCTTT	CASRTLEDTEAFF
TRBD1	TRBV3-1	TRBJ1-3	NA	TGTGCCAGCAGCCAAGGCCCCACAGGGGGTGGAAACACCATATATTTT	CASSQGPTGGGNTIYF
NA	TRBV5-4	TRBJ2-3	many	TGTGCCAGCAGCCCGGACAGATTCACAGATACGCAGTATTTT	CASSPDRFTDTQYF
NA	TRBV14	TRBJ1-6	few	TGTGCCAGCAGCCTTGGGCCAGCCCCCCTCCACTTT	CASSLGPAPLHF
NA	TRBV18	TRBJ1-4	NA	TGTGCCAGCTCACCAGTTGTAGCGGGAGACTCAAATGAAAAACTGTTTTTT	CASSPVVAGDSNEKLFF